These 11 T cell receptor beta chains came from one sample sequenced in a study of tumor-infiltrating lymphocytes in primary liver carcinoma. cDNA specific to TCR beta was made from around 470 ng of total RNA, with a constant-region primer employed for priming. What produced the TCR beta libraries was three nested multiplex PCR rounds using slightly modified ARM-PCR. Amplification in the first two PCR rounds was performed using TRBV1-TRBV30 forward primers and a C-beta reverse primer for around 9 cycles each. TCRdb called the multiplex PCR reads again in MiXCR, with one record for every CDR3 protein. The sample records tens of thousands of distinct CDR3 sequences, 70% to 80% being singletons. Unsorted bulk tissue (roughly 20-31 mg) underwent RNA and DNA co-extraction. The specimen sequenced was liver tumor tissue from sampling region 5. The subset here: tumor region T5, tumor centre. Source of these receptors: a man in his forties or fifties with primary liver carcinoma and hepatitis B virus infection.

The chain links TRBV25-1 to TRBJ2-2, with 8 bases that match TRBD2. The V segment lost 4 bases and the J segment 4 bases; nucleotides outside the gene matches: 8. Germline V gene sequence: CDR1 MGHDK, CDR2 SYGVNS. The CDR3 covers 16 residues. The CDR3 DNA sequence: TGTGCCAGCAGTGTAAATCCGGGACTAGGCACCGGGGAGCTGTTTTTT. It is translated as CASSVNPGLGTGELFF.

This clonotype came up a few times. This CDR3 is missing its conserved last phenylalanine or tryptophan, likely due to a read error. Because the CDR3's place on the DNA is in doubt, the DNA is left out and the CDR3 is given as listed by TCRdb. The gene calls are TRBV4-1 and TRBJ1-1; TRBD1, the D gene given by the table, was not confirmed from the DNA. Germline-derived CDR1 and CDR2 are MGHRA and YSYEKL. The CDR3 region is 12 residues in length, termini included. CDR3 sequence reads: CASRGDNPEAFY.

As for this clonotype: The germline gene is not matched at one end of the junction; a read error may be the cause. This chain connects TRBV11-2 to TRBJ2-2, with TRBD2 as a possible D gene (6 bases). This CDR3 has 17 amino acids. CDR1 and CDR2 from the germline V gene are SGHAT and FQNNGV. The CDR3 protein is CDSSLALGGANTGDLFF. The CDR3 region has the DNA TGTGACAGCAGCTTAGCGTTAGGAGGGGCGAACACCGGGGATCTCTTTTTT. The full variable domain, with the rest looked up from reference TRBV11-2 and TRBJ2-2, is EAGVAQSPRYKIIEKRQSVAFWCNPISGHATLYWYQQILGQGPKLLIQFQNNGVVDDSQLPKDRFSAERLKGVDSTLKIQPAKLEDSAVYLCDSSLALGGANTGDLFFGEGSRLTVL.

Notes on this clonotype: At one boundary the junction diverges from the germline segment, which might be a read error. The chain carries TRBV11-2 and TRBJ2-7; D is unclear. Germline V lookup: CDR1 SGHAT, CDR2 FQNNGV. This CDR3 has 15 amino acids. The CDR3 here is CAGSLSSVITYEQHF. CDR3 DNA: TGCGCCGGCAGCTTATCCTCGGTGATTACCTACGAGCAGCACTTC.

As to this clonotype: Given the absence of the conserved phenylalanine or tryptophan at the CDR3 end, a read error is likely. The chain couples TRBV5-4 to TRBJ2-5, with 8 positions matching TRBD1. Unmatched junction bases numbered 10, after V lost 4 bases and J lost 5 bases. The CDR3 has 15 residues. CDR1 SGHNT and CDR2 YYREEE come from the germline V gene (reference sequence). CDR3 DNA sequence: TGTGCCAGCAGCAGTCAGGGGGCAATCGGGGAGACCCAGTACTAC. It codes for CASSSQGAIGETQYY.

Turning to this clonotype: The germline gene is not matched at one end of the junction; a read error may be the cause. The V and J genes are TRBV12-3 or TRBV12-4 and TRBJ2-1; D uncertain. The CDR3 extends over 13 amino acids. The CDR3 loop reads CASSRKKYNEQLF. The CDR3 DNA reads TGTGCCAGCAGTCGAAAAAAATACAATGAGCAGCTCTTC.

The chain uses TRBV11-2 and TRBJ2-5; TRBD2 agrees at 8 bases. The CDR3 sequence is 16 residues long. In germline, CDR1 is SGHAT, CDR2 FQNNGV. The CDR3 DNA is TGTGCAAGTAGCCAAACCCCTGGCGGGAGGAAAGAGACCCAGTACTTC. This sequence encodes CASSQTPGGRKETQYF. The full variable domain, its missing parts supplied by reference TRBV11-2 and TRBJ2-5, is EAGVAQSPRYKIIEKRQSVAFWCNPISGHATLYWYQQILGQGPKLLIQFQNNGVVDDSQLPKDRFSAERLKGVDSTLKIQPAKLEDSAVYLCASSQTPGGRKETQYFGPGTRLLVL.

Comments on this clonotype: The junction shows a germline mismatch at one end, possibly a read error. The chain carries TRBV24-1 and TRBJ2-1; TRBD2 matches 8 bases. This CDR3 is built from 16 residues. The germline CDR1 and CDR2 sequences are KGHDR and SFDVKD. This CDR3 reads CATTDPGTRVMVEQFF. Written as DNA, the CDR3 is TGTGCCACCACTGATCCCGGGACTAGGGTAATGGTAGAGCAGTTCTTC.

The chain employs TRBV6-1 and TRBJ2-7, with TRBD2 identical over 8 bases. This CDR3 spans 14 amino acids. The germline CDR1 and CDR2 sequences are MNHNS and SASEGT. Trimming took 7 bases from V and 3 from J; bases not matched to a gene: 8. CDR3 region: CASNVGLAGYEQYF. The CDR3 region has the DNA TGTGCCAGCAATGTAGGACTAGCAGGCTACGAGCAGTACTTC.

A word on this clonotype: As the CDR3 is not closed by the conserved phenylalanine or tryptophan, this likely results from a read error. The CDR3 spells CASSLPYRGPKTNEQFY. The CDR3 bases are TGTGCCAGCAGCTTACCATATCGGGGGCCTAAAACGAATGAGCAGTTCTAC. The chain has TRBV7-9 and TRBJ2-1; possibly TRBD1 or TRBD2 for D (6 bases each). This CDR3 spans 17 amino acids. Trimming stripped 2 bases from V and 7 bases from J, with 21 bases between. CDR1 and CDR2 from the germline V gene are SEHNR and FQNEAQ (reference sequence).

A word on this clonotype: This sequence may be a read error, since a much larger clone differs from it by one base. The chain joins TRBV2 to TRBJ2-7, with D possibly TRBD2 on 6 matching bases. CDR3 size: 14 residues. Germline CDR1 is SNHLY and CDR2 is FYNNEI. V was clipped by 7 bases and J by 3 bases, with 16 bases between them. CDR3 loop: CASNSGNLNYEQYF. CDR3 sequence (DNA): TGTGCCAGCAATAGCGGAAACCTCAACTACGAGCAGTACTTC.